This T cell receptor delta chain was captured by sequencing in a study of gamma-delta T cells after stem cell transplantation (TCRdb year 2016). Libraries were prepared through RT-PCR. The reads were generated on an Illumina MiSeq. Via CATT, TCRdb reprocessed the public reads, and rows with identical DNA were then joined. The sample data list some 12,000 delta-chain clones, and around 1.2% of these were observed just once. The top ten clonotypes cover over 9% of the sample. A word on this clone: What this receptor recognizes is not known. The TCRdb record carries a much larger clone's protein, which differs from this DNA's translation at residue 12; a read error is the likely cause, and the protein listed here is the DNA translation. Within the sample, other DNA sequences also encode this same CDR3.

The sequence derives from a human donor. It is not recorded whose cells these are; they may come from a transplant donor. Sequencing was done on a sample of gamma-delta T cells.

Read as DNA, the sequence is TGTGCCTGTGACTCCGTTACCTACACCGATAAACCCATCTTT. Its product reads: CACDSVTYTDKPIF. The chain joins TRDV2 to TRDJ1, with a tentative D gene TRDD2 over 5 matching bases. Measured from the cysteine to the phenylalanine, the CDR3 is 14 residues long. Only the CDR3 DNA is retained, 42 bases long and in frame from the first base. As encoded in the germline V gene, CDR1 is GEAIGNYY while CDR2 is EKD.